Shown below are 28 T cell receptor beta chains from a single sample sequenced in a study of blood T cell repertoires in COVID-19. Using immunoSEQ multiplex PCR, the repertoire was profiled, and TCRdb retains in-frame clones only, with some absent. The sample includes 190,000 or so clones, about 83% seen only once; the top ten take more than 7.5%. Specimen: PBMCs or T cells enriched from blood (not recorded which). The receptor source for this set is a woman younger than 45 who had recovered from COVID-19.

The chain is built from TRBV2 and TRBJ1-2; D perhaps matches TRBD1 (6 bases). The germline V gene has CDR1 SNHLY and CDR2 FYNNEI. CDR3 size: 14 residues. V lost 4 bases to trimming and J lost 0 bases, with 9 bases between them. CDR3 residues: CASSAEGANYGYTF. The CDR3 DNA sequence: TGTGCCAGCAGTGCTGAGGGGGCTAACTATGGCTACACCTTC. Drawing the rest from reference TRBV2 and TRBJ1-2, the complete variable domain is EPEVTQTPSHQVTQMGQEVILRCVPISNHLYFYWYRQILGQKVEFLVSFYNNEISEKSEIFDDQFSVERPDGSNFTLKIRSTKLEDSAMYFCASSAEGANYGYTFGSGTRLTVV.

V gene TRBV7-9 combines with J gene TRBJ1-1, with 7 bases aligning to TRBD1. The CDR3 totals 14 residues. The trim removed 7 bases at V and 4 bases at J, leaving 9 bases unmatched. Germline CDR1 reads SEHNR; CDR2 reads FQNEAQ (reference sequence). The CDR3, as DNA: TGTGCCAGCACCGGGCGACAGGGTAGCACTGAAGCTTTCTTT. It translates to CASTGRQGSTEAFF.

The chain joins TRBV6-4 to TRBJ2-1; 9 nucleotides align to TRBD2. This CDR3 is 21 amino acids long. Trimming cost V 0 bases and J 8 bases; bases outside gene matches: 23. CDR1 and CDR2 (germline): MRHNA, SNTAGT. DNA of the CDR3: TGTGCCAGCAGTGACTCGAGAAGCTACTGCCTAGCGGGACCCTTTCACCATGAGCAGTTCTTC. Translation: CASSDSRSYCLAGPFHHEQFF.

This chain links TRBV28 with TRBJ2-1; TRBD2 matches 10 bases. Germline V CDR1 and CDR2: MDHEN, SYDVKM. The CDR3 is 17 amino acids. J lost 8 bases, V lost 3 bases, and 13 bases had no gene match. This chain's CDR3 is CASSFTLLAGRFDEQFF. CDR3 DNA: TGTGCCAGCAGTTTTACCCTACTAGCGGGAAGATTTGATGAGCAGTTCTTC.

There are a few counts of this clone. The CDR3 DNA reads as TGTGCCAGCAGTGGGGACAGGGGGCAAGGCACTGAAGCTTTCTTT. Its protein is CASSGDRGQGTEAFF. This sequence joins TRBV2 and TRBJ1-1, with 12 bases that match TRBD1. V gave up 4 bases and J gave up 4 bases; unmatched junction bases: 4. CDR3 length: 15 amino acids. Germline values: CDR1 SNHLY, CDR2 FYNNEI.

This clone was picked up one time. For the CDR3, the DNA is TGTGCCAGCAGCTTGGAGGGACTACCCGAGGATGAGCAGTTCTTC. As protein: CASSLEGLPEDEQFF. The chain carries TRBV11-2 and TRBJ2-1, with 7 bases matching TRBD2. Germline V gives CDR1 SGHAT, CDR2 FQNNGV. The CDR3 loop spans 15 amino acids. V lost 3 bases to trimming and J lost 8 bases; unmatched junction nucleotides: 10.

V gene TRBV6-1 combines with J gene TRBJ2-4, with TRBD1 identical over 10 bases. V shed 3 bases, J shed 1 base, and the junction held 6 bases outside the gene matches. Germline V gene sequence: CDR1 MNHNS, CDR2 SASEGT. This CDR3 spans 17 amino acids. CDR3 DNA sequence: TGTGCCAGCAGTGATCACCGACAGGGGGCGGCCAAAAACATTCAGTACTTC. This sequence encodes CASSDHRQGAAKNIQYF.

The gene calls are TRBV2 and TRBJ2-5; 8 bases are shared with TRBD2. The V gene's germline CDR1 is SNHLY and CDR2 FYNNEI. Losses at the gene ends were 6 bases for V and 1 base for J; bases not matched to a gene: 4. CDR3 length: 14 residues. CDR3 sequence (DNA): TGTGCCAGCAGACGCACTAGCGGCCAAGAGACCCAGTACTTC. This encodes CASRRTSGQETQYF.

This clone appeared a single time. The chain uses TRBV7-2 and TRBJ1-3, with D possibly matching TRBD1 (5 bases). Germline assignment: CDR1 SGHTA and CDR2 FQGNSA. V shed 2 bases and J shed 1 base, with 6 bases lying between them. CDR3 size: 14 residues. CDR3 sequence (DNA): TGTGCCAGCAGCTTAAGGGGATCTGGAAACACCATATATTTT. Protein: CASSLRGSGNTIYF.

The V and J genes are TRBV7-9 and TRBJ2-7; 12 positions agree with TRBD1. The CDR3 sequence is 14 residues long. Germline loops: CDR1 SEHNR, CDR2 FQNEAQ (reference sequence). Trimming removed 4 bases from V and 5 bases from J; junction bases left unmatched: 3. The DNA for the CDR3 is TGTGCCAGCAGCTCCCGGGACAGGGGGCACGAGCAGTACTTC. It specifies CASSSRDRGHEQYF.

The gene calls are TRBV7-6 and TRBJ2-1, with D possibly matching TRBD1 (5 bases). V lost 5 bases, J lost 6 bases, and 8 bases lay in between. Germline V CDR1 and CDR2: SGHVS, FNYEAQ. CDR3 length equals 12 residues. CDR3 bases: TGTGCCAGCAGCCCTACAGGCAATGAGCAGTTCTTC. Its translation: CASSPTGNEQFF.

The rearrangement joins TRBV6-2 or TRBV6-3 to TRBJ2-3; unclear D gene. Germline V gives CDR1 MNHEY, CDR2 SVGEGT. V lost 3 bases, J lost 10 bases, and 14 bases lay in between. The length of the CDR3 is 13 residues. The CDR3 loop is CASSYYDSQSQYF. Written as DNA, the CDR3 is TGTGCCAGCAGTTATTACGACTCGCAATCGCAGTATTTT.

In DNA, the CDR3 is TGTGCCCGTTACAGGGATATTAATCTATACTATAATTCACCCCTCCACTTT. Encoded protein: CARYRDINLYYNSPLHF. The genes are TRBV30 and TRBJ1-6, with D possibly TRBD1 on 6 matching bases. The CDR3 is 17 residues long. V was clipped by 8 bases and J by 3 bases, with 23 bases between them. Germline CDR1 reads GTSNPN; CDR2 reads SVGIG (reference sequence).

This rearrangement joins TRBV28 to TRBJ2-6; D unclear. Trimming shortened V by 5 bases and J by 0 bases, and 8 bases separated the two germline ends. The CDR3 spans 15 residues. Germline V lookup: CDR1 MDHEN, CDR2 SYDVKM. CDR3 sequence reads: CASSPPGSGANVLTF. CDR3 sequence (DNA): TGTGCCAGCAGTCCCCCCGGCTCTGGGGCCAACGTCCTGACTTTC.

The V gene is TRBV7-9, the J gene TRBJ1-1; 8 positions match TRBD1. The germline CDR1 and CDR2 sequences are SEHNR and FQNEAQ (reference sequence). The J segment lost 0 bases and the V segment lost 4 bases, leaving 7 bases of the junction unmatched. CDR3 size: 16 residues. CDR3 nucleotides: TGTGCCAGCAGCTCCGGACAGGGAAGGCTGAACACTGAAGCTTTCTTT. Translation gives CASSSGQGRLNTEAFF.

J is TRBJ2-4 and V is TRBV18; D unclear. CDR3 size: 14 residues. The germline CDR1 and CDR2 sequences are KGHSH and LQKENI. With 3 bases removed from V and 11 bases from J, the gap between germline ends came to 17 bases. This CDR3 is CASSPTDGSTFQYF. The CDR3 DNA is TGTGCCAGCTCACCGACGGATGGATCGACATTTCAGTACTTC.

This clone was counted a single time. J is TRBJ1-4 and V is TRBV4-1; perhaps TRBD1 as D (5 bases). The CDR3 consists of 15 residues. The V gene lost 3 bases and the J gene lost 8 bases, with 16 bases spanning the gap. Germline assignment: CDR1 MGHRA and CDR2 YSYEKL. The CDR3 sequence: CASSQARRGGEKLFF. The CDR3, as DNA: TGCGCCAGCAGCCAGGCCCGAAGGGGAGGGGAAAAACTGTTTTTT.

The chain carries TRBV6-4 and TRBJ2-7, with D possibly matching TRBD2 (6 bases). The CDR3 runs to 13 residues. Trimming removed 1 base at V and 6 bases at J, with 10 bases between. Germline V gene sequence: CDR1 MRHNA, CDR2 SNTAGT. The CDR3 region is CASSDWDGGEQYF. The CDR3 DNA follows: TGTGCCAGCAGTGACTGGGACGGGGGCGAGCAGTACTTC.

This chain connects TRBV7-9 to TRBJ1-2; D not resolved. V gave up 5 bases and J gave up 2 bases, with 9 bases separating them. This CDR3 comprises 13 residues. Germline CDR1 is SEHNR and CDR2 is FQNEAQ (reference sequence). The CDR3 here is CASSPQNNYGYTF. CDR3 bases: TGTGCCAGCAGCCCACAGAACAACTATGGCTACACCTTC.

The chain joins TRBV3-1 (or the pseudogene TRBV3-2) to TRBJ2-7; TRBD2 matches at 11 bases. Germline V lookup: CDR1 LGHDT, CDR2 YNNKEL (reference sequence). The CDR3 consists of 18 residues. V was clipped by 0 bases and J by 2 bases; unmatched bases: 9. The CDR3 DNA sequence: TGTGCCAGCAGCCAAGATTGGGCTAGCGGGAGGTTAACCTACGAGCAGTACTTC. This sequence encodes CASSQDWASGRLTYEQYF.

The CDR3, as DNA: TGTGCCAGCAGTCTACTAGCGGGGATCCAAGAGACCCAGTACTTC. It yields the protein CASSLLAGIQETQYF. The rearrangement uses TRBV3-1 (or the pseudogene TRBV3-2) and TRBJ2-5, with 10 nucleotides matching TRBD2. Germline loops: CDR1 LGHDT, CDR2 YNNKEL (reference sequence). V trimming: 6 bases; J trimming: 1 base; junction bases outside the gene matches: 5. The CDR3 length is 15 residues.

The chain links TRBV25-1 to TRBJ2-2; the D gene is possibly TRBD2 (6 bases). The ends were cut back, 0 bases at V and 2 bases at J, with 13 bases in the middle. This CDR3 has 17 residues. From germline, CDR1 is MGHDK and CDR2 SYGVNS. The CDR3 DNA reads TGTGCCAGCAGTGAATATCGCGCCGGACTAAACACCGGGGAGCTGTTTTTT. Protein product: CASSEYRAGLNTGELFF.

This clone was detected a few times. The chain recombines TRBV7-3 with TRBJ2-1; 9 nucleotides line up with TRBD2. Germline loops: CDR1 SGHTA, CDR2 FQGTGA. The CDR3 spans 15 residues. After removal of 0 bases from V and 8 bases from J, the junction contained 5 bases not matched to a gene. The CDR3 bases are TGTGCCAGCAGCTTAACAGCGGGAGGCCGGGATGAGCAGTTCTTC. It is translated as CASSLTAGGRDEQFF.

The CDR3: CASSQTRGGRDRGWSKPYEQYF. The CDR3 bases are TGTGCCAGCTCACAGACGCGTGGTGGCCGGGACAGGGGATGGTCTAAGCCCTACGAGCAGTACTTC. The rearrangement joins TRBV18 to TRBJ2-7, with TRBD1 matching 10 bases. The CDR3 has 22 amino acids. The junction had 26 bases not matched to a gene; V was cut back by 4 bases and J by 2 bases. Germline V lookup: CDR1 KGHSH, CDR2 LQKENI.

The chain joins TRBV5-4 to TRBJ1-2; D ambiguous. Trimming shortened V by 0 bases and J by 7 bases, and 10 bases separated the two germline ends. The CDR3 spans 13 residues. Germline CDR1 and CDR2: SGHNT and YYREEE (reference sequence). The CDR3 region is CASSLGGRTGYTF. As DNA, the CDR3 is TGTGCCAGCAGCTTGGGCGGGAGAACTGGCTACACCTTC.

This clone was found once. The J gene is TRBJ2-6, the V gene TRBV29-1; 7 positions match TRBD1. The CDR3 covers 14 residues. V trimming: 4 bases; J trimming: 1 base; junction bases outside the gene matches: 1. Germline V gives CDR1 SQVTM, CDR2 ANQGSEA. The CDR3 DNA reads TGCAGCGTTGTACAGGGGTCTGGGGCCAACGTCCTGACTTTC. Translation: CSVVQGSGANVLTF.

The rearrangement links TRBV18 to TRBJ2-7, with 7 bases fitting TRBD1. This CDR3 region has 13 residues. Germline trimming cut 1 base from V and 6 bases from J; bases unmatched to any gene: 3. Germline assignment: CDR1 KGHSH and CDR2 LQKENI. CDR3: CASSPLDRTEQYF. The CDR3 DNA reads as TGTGCCAGCTCACCACTGGACAGGACCGAGCAGTACTTC.

The chain carries TRBV7-2 and TRBJ2-1; 8 positions agree with TRBD1. The length of the CDR3 is 16 residues. In germline, CDR1 is SGHTA, CDR2 FQGNSA. V trimming: 4 bases; J trimming: 5 bases; junction bases outside the gene matches: 10. This CDR3 reads CASSSFSGQGHNEQFF. CDR3 nucleotide sequence: TGTGCCAGCAGCTCCTTCTCTGGACAGGGTCACAATGAGCAGTTCTTC.